One and the same sample provided the 13 T cell receptor beta chains below, sequenced in a study of cytomegalovirus exposure and HLA in healthy donors. PCR primers comprised 60 Vbeta and 13 Jbeta primers. Clones were sequenced by immunoSEQ multiplex PCR, and TCRdb holds only the in-frame ones, with some missing. The repertoire holds approximately 160,000 clones, with 84% as singletons. The sequenced sample was PBMCs. The receptors were sampled from a boy aged 2 to 9 in good health and CMV-seronegative.

The chain links TRBV18 to TRBJ1-2; D might be TRBD1 (5 bases). This CDR3 region has 14 residues. Germline V gene data show CDR1 as KGHSH and CDR2 as LQKENI. V was cut by 1 base and J by 2 bases, with 8 bases left in between. CDR3 in DNA: TGTGCCAGCTCACCACTGACAGAGAACTATGGCTACACCTTC. Translated: CASSPLTENYGYTF.

The chain uses TRBV27 and TRBJ2-7; TRBD1 aligns across 8 bases. V lost 5 bases, J lost 3 bases, and 6 bases stayed unmatched. The CDR3 sequence is 14 residues long. Germline V lookup: CDR1 MNHEY, CDR2 SMNVEV (reference sequence). The chain's CDR3 is CASSPADRVYEQYF. CDR3 DNA: TGTGCCAGCAGTCCCGCGGACAGGGTCTACGAGCAGTACTTC.

This chain links TRBV2 with TRBJ2-1, with 10 bases matching TRBD2. The CDR3 extends over 15 amino acids. Trimming removed 5 bases from V and 4 bases from J; junction bases left unmatched: 5. Germline values: CDR1 SNHLY, CDR2 FYNNEI. The chain's CDR3 is CASSSLAGIYNEQFF. The DNA of the CDR3 is TGTGCCAGCAGTTCACTAGCGGGAATATACAATGAGCAGTTCTTC.

This chain links TRBV5-1 with TRBJ1-2; 9 bases align to TRBD1. The CDR3 has 14 residues. The germline V gene encodes CDR1 SGHRS and CDR2 YFSETQ. V lost 5 bases, J lost 6 bases, and 8 bases stayed unmatched. CDR3 DNA sequence: TGCGCCAGCAGTACAGGGGGCGCGGGGGATGGCTACACCTTC. Residues: CASSTGGAGDGYTF.

This clone was seen a handful of times. The chain couples TRBV6-1 to TRBJ1-1; D unclear. CDR1 MNHNS and CDR2 SASEGT come from the germline V gene. This CDR3 has 13 amino acids. V was cut by 6 bases and J by 8 bases, with 16 bases left in between. The CDR3 sequence is CASRTGGSLEAFF. The DNA for the CDR3 is TGTGCCAGCAGGACGGGAGGGTCATTGGAAGCTTTCTTT.

There are a few counts of this clone. This chain uses TRBV19 with TRBJ2-7; 14 bases line up with TRBD2. Germline CDR1 is LNHDA and CDR2 is SQIVND (reference sequence). The CDR3 spans 17 residues. The V gene end was trimmed by 6 bases and the J gene end by 5 bases; junction bases not matched to a gene: 12. The CDR3 region has the DNA TGTGCCAGTAGCGGGACTAGCGGGAGTAACGCATGGGACGAGCAGTACTTC. Translated, it gives CASSGTSGSNAWDEQYF.

Details on this clone: At one end the junction does not follow the germline gene, possibly because of a read error. This chain joins TRBV6-1 and TRBJ2-7; 8 bases match TRBD1. The CDR3 loop spans 15 amino acids. From germline, CDR1 is MNHNS and CDR2 SASEGT. CDR3 coding DNA: TGTGCCTGCAGTGAAAAGAACAGGGGGATCTACGAGCAGTACTTC. This sequence encodes CACSEKNRGIYEQYF.

The V gene is TRBV7-2, the J gene TRBJ2-3, with D unclear. The CDR3 contains 13 residues. V was cut by 3 bases and J by 0 bases, with 4 bases left in between. Germline lookup yields CDR1 SGHTA and CDR2 FQGNSA. CDR3 protein: CASSFPSTDTQYF. For the CDR3, the DNA is TGTGCCAGCAGCTTCCCGAGCACAGATACGCAGTATTTT.

In the case of this clone: One end of the junction varies from germline; a read error may be responsible. CDR3 in amino acids: CASSEGQNNEAFF. The CDR3 DNA reads TGCGCCAGCAGCGAGGGACAGAACAATGAAGCTTTCTTT. The rearrangement uses TRBV5-1 and TRBJ1-1, with TRBD1 identical over 7 bases. The CDR3 is 13 amino acids. Germline assignment: CDR1 SGHRS and CDR2 YFSETQ.

This clone was recorded only once. V and J are TRBV29-1 and TRBJ2-7; 11 bases agree with TRBD2. With V trimmed by 6 bases and J by 2 bases, 3 bases remained unmatched. CDR1 is SQVTM, CDR2 ANQGSEA, per germline. The length of the CDR3 is 13 residues. The CDR3 nucleotides read TGCAGCGTAGGGACTAGCGGCCCCTACGAGCAGTACTTC. Translating gives CSVGTSGPYEQYF.

The CDR3 protein is CASSLLSDRGEQFF. CDR3 coding DNA: TGTGCCAGCAGCTTATTATCGGACCGGGGTGAGCAGTTCTTC. V gene TRBV7-7 combines with J gene TRBJ2-1, with D possibly TRBD2 on 5 matching bases. V was cut by 2 bases and J by 9 bases, with 14 bases left in between. Germline assignment: CDR1 SSHAT and CDR2 FNYEAQ (reference sequence). The CDR3 loop spans 14 amino acids.

V and J are TRBV5-6 and TRBJ1-4; D unclear. This CDR3 is built from 13 residues. Looked up from germline, CDR1 is SGHDT and CDR2 is YYEEEE. The germline V and J ends were trimmed by 0 bases and 11 bases, with 11 bases remaining between them. In DNA form, the CDR3 reads TGTGCCAGCAGCTTGGGAATAGAGGGTAAACTGTTTTTT. It is translated as CASSLGIEGKLFF. Variable domain in full (rest from reference TRBV5-6 and TRBJ1-4): DAGVTQSPTHLIKTRGQQVTLRCSPKSGHDTVSWYQQALGQGPQFIFQYYEEEERQRGNFPDRFSGHQFPNYSSELNVNALLLGDSALYLCASSLGIEGKLFFGSGTQLSVL.

This clone was detected only a few times. This sequence joins TRBV6-5 and TRBJ1-1; TRBD1 aligns across 7 bases. J was trimmed by 1 base and V by 4 bases; bases with no gene match: 3. Germline loops: CDR1 MNHEY, CDR2 SVGAGI. This CDR3 spans 14 amino acids. CDR3 DNA: TGTGCCAGCAGTTCGGGACAGCCGAACACTGAAGCTTTCTTT. Its translation is CASSSGQPNTEAFF.